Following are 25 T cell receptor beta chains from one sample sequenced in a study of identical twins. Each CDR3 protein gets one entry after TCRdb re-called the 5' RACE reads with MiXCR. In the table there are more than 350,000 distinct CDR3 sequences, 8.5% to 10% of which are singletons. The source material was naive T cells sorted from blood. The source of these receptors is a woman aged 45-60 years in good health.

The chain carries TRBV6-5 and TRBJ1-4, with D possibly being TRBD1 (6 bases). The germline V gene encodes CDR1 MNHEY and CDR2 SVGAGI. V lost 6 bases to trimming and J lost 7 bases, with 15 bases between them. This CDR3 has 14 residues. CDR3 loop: CASSPMGASEKLFF. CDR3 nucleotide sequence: TGTGCCAGCAGCCCTATGGGGGCTAGTGAAAAACTGTTTTTT.

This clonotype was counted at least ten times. The CDR3 DNA sequence: TGCGCCAGCAGCCAAGAGGAGGGCCGGGGAGAGACCCAGTACTTC. Encoded protein: CASSQEEGRGETQYF. The chain couples TRBV4-1 to TRBJ2-5; D is possibly TRBD2 (6 bases). The V gene lost 0 bases and the J gene lost 4 bases, with 12 bases spanning the gap. The CDR3 contains 15 residues. Germline CDR1 reads MGHRA; CDR2 reads YSYEKL.

CDR3 residues: CASSHNQARANVLTF. CDR3 sequence (DNA): TGCGCCAGCAGCCACAACCAAGCGAGGGCCAACGTCCTGACTTTC. The rearrangement links TRBV4-1 to TRBJ2-6; no firm D call. V shed 3 bases and J shed 5 bases, with 11 bases lying between them. Germline-derived CDR1 and CDR2 are MGHRA and YSYEKL. The CDR3 extends over 15 amino acids.

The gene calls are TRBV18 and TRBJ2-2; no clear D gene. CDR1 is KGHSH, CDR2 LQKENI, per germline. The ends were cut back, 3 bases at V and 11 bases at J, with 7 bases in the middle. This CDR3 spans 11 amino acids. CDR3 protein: CASSPQSELFF. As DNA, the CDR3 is TGTGCCAGCTCACCCCAGTCCGAGCTGTTTTTT.

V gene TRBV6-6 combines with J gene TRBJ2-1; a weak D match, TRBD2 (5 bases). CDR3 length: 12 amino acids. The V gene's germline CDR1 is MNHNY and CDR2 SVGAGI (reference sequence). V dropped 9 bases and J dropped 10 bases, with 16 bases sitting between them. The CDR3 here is CASYRGPQEQFF. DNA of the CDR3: TGTGCCAGTTATCGAGGGCCCCAGGAGCAGTTCTTC.

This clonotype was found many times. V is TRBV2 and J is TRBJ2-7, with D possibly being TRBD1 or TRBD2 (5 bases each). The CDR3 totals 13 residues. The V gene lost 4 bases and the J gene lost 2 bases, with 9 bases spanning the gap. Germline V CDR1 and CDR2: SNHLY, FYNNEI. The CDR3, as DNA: TGTGCCAGCAGTGGAGGGGTCCCCTACGAGCAGTACTTC. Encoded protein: CASSGGVPYEQYF.

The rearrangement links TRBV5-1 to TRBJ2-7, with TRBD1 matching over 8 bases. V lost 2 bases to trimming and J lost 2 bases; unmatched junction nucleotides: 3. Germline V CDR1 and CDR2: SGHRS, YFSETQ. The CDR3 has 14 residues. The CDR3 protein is CASSFETGAYEQYV. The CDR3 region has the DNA TGCGCCAGCAGCTTCGAGACAGGGGCCTACGAGCAGTACGTC.

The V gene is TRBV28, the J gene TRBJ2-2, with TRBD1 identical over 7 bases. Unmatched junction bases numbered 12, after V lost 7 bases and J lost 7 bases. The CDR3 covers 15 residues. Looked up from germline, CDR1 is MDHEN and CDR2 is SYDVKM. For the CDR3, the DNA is TGTGCCAGCACTCCATCGACAGGGCCAGGCGGGGAGCTGTTTTTT. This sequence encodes CASTPSTGPGGELFF.

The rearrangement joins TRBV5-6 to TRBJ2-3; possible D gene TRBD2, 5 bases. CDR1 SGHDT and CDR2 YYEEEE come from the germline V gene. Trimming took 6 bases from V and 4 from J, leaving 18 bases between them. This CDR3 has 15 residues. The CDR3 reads CASIAGVAYSDTQYF. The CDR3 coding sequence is TGTGCCAGCATCGCGGGCGTTGCTTACTCAGATACGCAGTATTTT.

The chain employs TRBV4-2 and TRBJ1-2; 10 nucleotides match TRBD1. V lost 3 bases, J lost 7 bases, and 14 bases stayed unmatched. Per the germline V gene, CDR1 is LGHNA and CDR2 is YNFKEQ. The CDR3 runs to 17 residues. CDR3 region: CASSQIDRDRGFGGYTF. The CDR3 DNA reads TGTGCCAGCAGCCAGATTGACCGGGACAGGGGATTCGGTGGCTACACCTTC.

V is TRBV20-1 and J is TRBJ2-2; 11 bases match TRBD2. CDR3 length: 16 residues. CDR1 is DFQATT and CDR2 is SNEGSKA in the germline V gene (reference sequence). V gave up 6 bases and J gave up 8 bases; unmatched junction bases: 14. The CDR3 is CSATGTSGLESGELFF. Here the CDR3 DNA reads TGCAGTGCGACCGGGACTAGCGGCCTAGAGTCGGGGGAGCTGTTTTTT.

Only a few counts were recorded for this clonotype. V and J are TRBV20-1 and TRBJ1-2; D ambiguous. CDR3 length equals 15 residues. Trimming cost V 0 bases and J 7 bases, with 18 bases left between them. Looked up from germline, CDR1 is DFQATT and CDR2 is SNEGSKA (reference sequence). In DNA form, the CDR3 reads TGCAGTGCTAGAGATGGTATCGGAGCGCTATTTGGCTACACCTTC. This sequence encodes CSARDGIGALFGYTF.

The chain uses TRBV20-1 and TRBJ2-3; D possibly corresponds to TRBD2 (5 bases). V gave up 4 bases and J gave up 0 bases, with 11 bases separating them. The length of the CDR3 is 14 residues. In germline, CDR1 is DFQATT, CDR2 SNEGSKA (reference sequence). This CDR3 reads CSATLVASTDTQYF. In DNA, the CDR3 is TGCAGTGCTACACTAGTCGCTAGCACAGATACGCAGTATTTT.

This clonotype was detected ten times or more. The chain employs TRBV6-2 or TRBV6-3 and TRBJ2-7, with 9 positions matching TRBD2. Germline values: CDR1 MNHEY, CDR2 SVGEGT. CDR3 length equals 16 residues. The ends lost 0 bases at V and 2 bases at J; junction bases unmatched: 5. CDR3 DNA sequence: TGTGCCAGCAGTTACTCTTTTGGCGGGAGGGCCTACGAGCAGTACTTC. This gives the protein CASSYSFGGRAYEQYF.

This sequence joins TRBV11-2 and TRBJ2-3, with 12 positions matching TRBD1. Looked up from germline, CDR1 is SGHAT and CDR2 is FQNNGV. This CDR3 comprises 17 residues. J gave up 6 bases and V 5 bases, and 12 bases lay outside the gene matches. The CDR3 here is CASSHQPGQGAGDTQYF. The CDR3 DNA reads TGTGCCAGCAGCCACCAACCGGGACAGGGGGCTGGCGATACGCAGTATTTT.

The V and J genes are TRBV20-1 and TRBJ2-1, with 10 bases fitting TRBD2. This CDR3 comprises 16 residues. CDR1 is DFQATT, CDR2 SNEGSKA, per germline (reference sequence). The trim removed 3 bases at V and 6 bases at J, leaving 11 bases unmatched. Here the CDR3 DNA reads TGCAGTGCTAGTCGGGGAGCGGGGGGGCTCGGCAATGAGCAGTTCTTC. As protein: CSASRGAGGLGNEQFF.

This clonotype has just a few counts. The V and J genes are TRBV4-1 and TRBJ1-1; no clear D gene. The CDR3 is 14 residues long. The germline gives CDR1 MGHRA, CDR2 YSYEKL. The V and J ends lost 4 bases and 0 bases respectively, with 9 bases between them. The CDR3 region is CASSRYRMNTEAFF. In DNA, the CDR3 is TGCGCCAGCAGCCGATACAGAATGAACACTGAAGCTTTCTTT.

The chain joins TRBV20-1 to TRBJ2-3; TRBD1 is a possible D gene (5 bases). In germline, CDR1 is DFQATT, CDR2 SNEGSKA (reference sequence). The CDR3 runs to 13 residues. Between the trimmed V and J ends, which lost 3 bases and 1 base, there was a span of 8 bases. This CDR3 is CSARARGTDTQYF. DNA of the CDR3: TGCAGTGCTAGGGCCAGGGGCACAGATACGCAGTATTTT.

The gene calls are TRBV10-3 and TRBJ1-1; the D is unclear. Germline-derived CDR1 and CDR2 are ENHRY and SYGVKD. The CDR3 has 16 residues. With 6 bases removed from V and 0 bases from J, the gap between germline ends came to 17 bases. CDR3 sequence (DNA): TGTGCCATCAGCCTCCACGGAATTGGGATGAACACTGAAGCTTTCTTT. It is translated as CAISLHGIGMNTEAFF.

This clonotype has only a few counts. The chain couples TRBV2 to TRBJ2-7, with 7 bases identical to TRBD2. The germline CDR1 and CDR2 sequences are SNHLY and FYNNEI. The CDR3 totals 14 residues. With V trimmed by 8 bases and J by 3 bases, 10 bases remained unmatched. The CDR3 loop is CASEAAGEYYEQYV. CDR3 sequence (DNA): TGTGCCAGCGAGGCGGCGGGAGAGTACTACGAGCAGTACGTC.

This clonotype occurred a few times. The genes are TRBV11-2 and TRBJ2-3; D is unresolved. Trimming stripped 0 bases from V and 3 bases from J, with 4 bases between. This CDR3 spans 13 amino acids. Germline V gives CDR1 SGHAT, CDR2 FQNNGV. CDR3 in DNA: TGTGCCAGCAGCTTAGACCCGACAGATACGCAGTATTTT. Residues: CASSLDPTDTQYF. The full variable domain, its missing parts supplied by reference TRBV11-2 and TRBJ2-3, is EAGVAQSPRYKIIEKRQSVAFWCNPISGHATLYWYQQILGQGPKLLIQFQNNGVVDDSQLPKDRFSAERLKGVDSTLKIQPAKLEDSAVYLCASSLDPTDTQYFGPGTRLTVL.

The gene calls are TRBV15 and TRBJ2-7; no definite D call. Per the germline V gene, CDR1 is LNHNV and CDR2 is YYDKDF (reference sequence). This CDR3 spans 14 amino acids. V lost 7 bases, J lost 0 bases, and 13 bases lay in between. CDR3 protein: CATNRGPNSYEQYF. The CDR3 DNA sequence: TGTGCCACCAACCGCGGACCCAACTCCTACGAGCAGTACTTC.

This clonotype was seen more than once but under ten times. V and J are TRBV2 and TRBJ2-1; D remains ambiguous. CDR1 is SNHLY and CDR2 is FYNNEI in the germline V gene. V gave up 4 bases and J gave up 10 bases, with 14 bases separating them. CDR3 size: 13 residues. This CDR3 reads CASSGTGGGEQFF. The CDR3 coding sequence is TGTGCCAGCAGTGGGACGGGCGGTGGGGAGCAGTTCTTC. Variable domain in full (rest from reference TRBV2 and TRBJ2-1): EPEVTQTPSHQVTQMGQEVILRCVPISNHLYFYWYRQILGQKVEFLVSFYNNEISEKSEIFDDQFSVERPDGSNFTLKIRSTKLEDSAMYFCASSGTGGGEQFFGPGTRLTVL.

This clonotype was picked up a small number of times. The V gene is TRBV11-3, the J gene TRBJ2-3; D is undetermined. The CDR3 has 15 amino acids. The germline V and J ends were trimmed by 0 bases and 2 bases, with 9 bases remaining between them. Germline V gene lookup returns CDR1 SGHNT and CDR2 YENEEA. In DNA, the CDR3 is TGTGCCAGCAGCTTAGATCAGACCCCCACAGATACGCAGTATTTT. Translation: CASSLDQTPTDTQYF. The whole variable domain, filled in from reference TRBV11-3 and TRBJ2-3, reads EAGVVQSPRYKIIEKKQPVAFWCNPISGHNTLYWYLQNLGQGPELLIRYENEEAVDDSQLPKDRFSAERLKGVDSTLKIQPAELGDSAVYLCASSLDQTPTDTQYFGPGTRLTVL.

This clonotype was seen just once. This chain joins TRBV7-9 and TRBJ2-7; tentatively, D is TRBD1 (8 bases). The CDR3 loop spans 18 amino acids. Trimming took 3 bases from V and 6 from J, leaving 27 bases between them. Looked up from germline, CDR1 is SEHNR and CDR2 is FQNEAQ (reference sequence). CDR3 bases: TGTGCCAGCAGCTTTGTGGGCAGGGGGCTCGCGGGAGACTTCGAGCAGTACTTC. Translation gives CASSFVGRGLAGDFEQYF. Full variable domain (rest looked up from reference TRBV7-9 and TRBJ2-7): DTGVSQNPRHKITKRGQNVTFRCDPISEHNRLYWYRQTLGQGPEFLTYFQNEAQLEKSRLLSDRFSAERPKGSFSTLEIQRTEQGDSAMYLCASSFVGRGLAGDFEQYFGPGTRLTVT.